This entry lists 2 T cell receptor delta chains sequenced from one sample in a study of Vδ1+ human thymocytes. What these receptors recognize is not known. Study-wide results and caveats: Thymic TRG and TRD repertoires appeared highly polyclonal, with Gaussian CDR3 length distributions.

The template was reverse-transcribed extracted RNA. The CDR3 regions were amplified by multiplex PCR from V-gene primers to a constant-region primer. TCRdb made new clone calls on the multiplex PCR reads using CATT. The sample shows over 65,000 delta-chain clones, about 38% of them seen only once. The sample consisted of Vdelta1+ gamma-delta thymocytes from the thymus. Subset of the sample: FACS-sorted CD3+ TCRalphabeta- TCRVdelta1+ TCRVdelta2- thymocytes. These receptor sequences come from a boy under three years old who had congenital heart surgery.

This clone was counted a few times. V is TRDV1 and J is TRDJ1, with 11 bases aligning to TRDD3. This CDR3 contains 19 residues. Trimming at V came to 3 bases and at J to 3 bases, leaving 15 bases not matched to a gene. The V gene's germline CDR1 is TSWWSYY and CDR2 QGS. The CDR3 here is CALGDGLLPYWGIADKLIF. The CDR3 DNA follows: TGTGCTCTTGGGGATGGCCTTCTCCCGTACTGGGGGATAGCCGATAAACTCATCTTT.

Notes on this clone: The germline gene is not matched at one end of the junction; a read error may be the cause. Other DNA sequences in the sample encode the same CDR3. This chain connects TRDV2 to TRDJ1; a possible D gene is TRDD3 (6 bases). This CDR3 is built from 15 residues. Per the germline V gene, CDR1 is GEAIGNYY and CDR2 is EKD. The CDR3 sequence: CACDTVGMRTDKLIF. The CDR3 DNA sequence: TGTGCCTGTGACACCGTGGGGATGAGGACCGATAAACTTATCTTT.